The clone carrying this T cell receptor beta chain has a handful of counts. As to time point: after trial treatment. Treatment described: LDRT plus nivolumab, ipilimumab, low-dose cyclophosphamide and aspirin (RACIN trial). This record comes from a study of low-dose radiotherapy and immunotherapy resistance in tumors. Gene-specific TRAV and TRBV primers were used for first-strand cDNA, covering alpha and beta chains. Amplification of TCRs used a constant-region primer and V-primer adapter for around 19 PCR cycles. Each CDR3 protein gets one entry after TCRdb re-called the reads with MiXCR. The sample carries approximately 46,000 distinct CDR3 sequences, around 25% recorded once. The sample in question was PBMCs, obtained after low-dose radiotherapy plus immunotherapy. This sequence was found in a male donor with prostate cancer.

The CDR3 nucleotides are TGTGCCAGTAGTCCCGACAGCCGGACGGGGGAAAAACTGTTTTTT. Translating gives CASSPDSRTGEKLFF. The gene calls are TRBV19 and TRBJ1-4; D perhaps matches TRBD1 (5 bases). Germline lookup yields CDR1 LNHDA and CDR2 SQIVND (reference sequence). Trimming left V 5 bases short and J 8 bases short, with 18 bases between. This CDR3 comprises 15 residues.